This TCR beta chain was observed in a study of blood T cells in healthy people across ages. General study results and limits: PBMCs went unsorted, and a conclusive naive versus antigen-experienced comparison was therefore prevented.

This clonotype was observed a few times. Its antigen is currently unknown. A second PCR, run for about 6 to 12 cycles, used a sample-barcoded 5' primer plus a J-beta primer mix. A template-switch adaptor that had 12 random nucleotides put a tag on each cDNA molecule. Paired-end reads containing CDR3 totaled no fewer than 2.5 million for each sample. Each CDR3 protein gets one entry after TCRdb re-called the 5' RACE reads with MiXCR. The sample records under 2,000,000 distinct CDR3 sequences, around half being singletons. Every donor gave 9 to 10 milliliters of peripheral blood. The specimen sequenced was blood. The clonotype comes from a woman in her forties in good health.

The CDR3 DNA reads as TGTGCCAGCAGCTTGGCTGCGGGGATTGAGCAGTTCTTC. It is translated as CASSLAAGIEQFF. This chain connects TRBV7-2 to TRBJ2-1; possible D gene TRBD2, 6 bases. This CDR3 is 13 amino acids long. Trimming cost V 3 bases and J 9 bases, with 12 bases left between them. The germline CDR1 and CDR2 sequences are SGHTA and FQGNSA.